This T cell receptor (beta chain) was identified in a study of tumor-infiltrating lymphocytes in primary liver carcinoma. On this clonotype itself: A read error may account for a junction end that differs from germline.

Alongside blood RNA obtained from unsorted whole blood, germline DNA was also extracted. Enrolled patients were chronically infected with HBV and treatment-naive. CDR1 is SQVTM and CDR2 is ANQGSEA in the germline V gene. CDR3 size: 14 residues. Starting from 500 ng of total RNA, TCR beta cDNA was produced with a primer in the constant region. For TCR beta, libraries were produced by three nested multiplex PCR rounds using slightly modified ARM-PCR. Investigators reported that the first two PCR rounds, at roughly 10 cycles each, used TRBV1-TRBV30 forward primers with a C-beta reverse primer. TCRdb analysed the multiplex PCR reads with MiXCR anew, one entry per CDR3 protein. This sample yields some 180,000 distinct CDR3 sequences, of which about 60% are seen a single time; 65% to 80% belongs to the top ten.

The sample taken for sequencing was peripheral blood. The chain recombines TRBV29-1 with TRBJ1-2, with TRBD1 identical over 10 bases. The source is a man aged 35 to 55 with primary liver carcinoma and hepatitis B virus infection. CDR3 protein: CSVGQGVANHGYTF. CDR3 bases: TGCAGTGTTGGACAGGGGGTAGCTAACCATGGCTACACCTTC.